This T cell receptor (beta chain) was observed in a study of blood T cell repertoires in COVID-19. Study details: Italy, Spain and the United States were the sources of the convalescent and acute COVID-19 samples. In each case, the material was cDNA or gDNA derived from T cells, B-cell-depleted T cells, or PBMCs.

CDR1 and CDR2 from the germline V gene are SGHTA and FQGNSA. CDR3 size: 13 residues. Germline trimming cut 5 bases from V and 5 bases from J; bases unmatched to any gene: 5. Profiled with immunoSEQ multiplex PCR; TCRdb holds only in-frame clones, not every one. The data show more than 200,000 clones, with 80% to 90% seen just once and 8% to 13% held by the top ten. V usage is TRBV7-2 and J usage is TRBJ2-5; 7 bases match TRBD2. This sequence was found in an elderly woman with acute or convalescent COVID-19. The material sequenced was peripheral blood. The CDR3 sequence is CASSTSAEETQYF. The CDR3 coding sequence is TGTGCCAGCAGCACTAGCGCAGAGGAGACCCAGTACTTC.